Below are 29 T cell receptor beta chains sequenced from a single sample in a study of blood T cell repertoires in COVID-19. Generated by immunoSEQ multiplex PCR, the TCRdb table keeps only in-frame clones and is missing some. The sample carries about 61,000 clones, 88% recorded once. Input material: peripheral blood. Source of these receptors: a woman aged 80 or older with active COVID-19.

The chain couples TRBV30 to TRBJ2-3; 9 positions match TRBD2. Losses at the gene ends were 4 bases for V and 5 bases for J; bases not matched to a gene: 13. The germline V gene encodes CDR1 GTSNPN and CDR2 SVGIG (reference sequence). There are 16 residues in the CDR3. CDR3 nucleotide sequence: TGTGCCTGGAACATTGGAAATAGCGGGGGTCGAGATACGCAGTATTTT. Protein product: CAWNIGNSGGRDTQYF.

Concerning this clone: The same CDR3 also results from other DNA sequences found in this sample. The DNA for the CDR3 is TGCGCCAGCAGCCTCCAAGAGACCCAGTACTTC. This gives the protein CASSLQETQYF. V and J are TRBV5-1 and TRBJ2-5; D is ambiguous. V was clipped by 4 bases and J by 1 base, with 2 bases between them. Germline-derived CDR1 and CDR2 are SGHRS and YFSETQ. The CDR3 extends over 11 amino acids.

The J gene is TRBJ2-5, the V gene TRBV7-2; D gene uncertain. Per germline, CDR1 SGHTA and CDR2 FQGNSA. The CDR3 is made up of 14 amino acids. V shed 4 bases and J shed 4 bases, with 13 bases lying between them. CDR3 nucleotide sequence: TGTGCCAGCAGCTCGGGTAGGCTGGGAGAGACCCAGTACTTC. Protein sequence: CASSSGRLGETQYF.

This clone was observed once. V gene TRBV18 combines with J gene TRBJ2-1, with 8 bases matching TRBD2. V shed 6 bases and J 0 bases; nucleotides not matched to a gene: 7. The germline V gene has CDR1 KGHSH and CDR2 LQKENI. CDR3 length: 16 amino acids. The CDR3 bases are TGTGCCAGCTCGCGGACTAGCTCCAGCTCCTACAATGAGCAGTTCTTC. It specifies CASSRTSSSSYNEQFF.

V and J are TRBV19 and TRBJ2-7, with 13 bases aligning to TRBD2. The V gene end was trimmed by 3 bases and the J gene end by 5 bases; junction bases not matched to a gene: 4. Germline values: CDR1 LNHDA, CDR2 SQIVND (reference sequence). CDR3 length equals 15 residues. The CDR3 region has the DNA TGTGCCAGTAGTATTAGGACTAGCGGGGGAAACGAGCAGTACTTC. Protein product: CASSIRTSGGNEQYF.

For the CDR3, the DNA is TGTGCCAGCAGCTTACAGGGTTATAATTCACCCCTCCACTTT. Translation: CASSLQGYNSPLHF. The rearrangement uses TRBV28 and TRBJ1-6, with D possibly TRBD1 on 6 matching bases. This CDR3 has 14 amino acids. Trimming took off 6 bases at V and 4 bases at J, with 10 bases between the two ends. Germline assignment: CDR1 MDHEN and CDR2 SYDVKM.

The rearrangement uses TRBV30 and TRBJ1-5; TRBD1 aligns across 7 bases. The V and J ends lost 1 base and 6 bases, in that order; junction bases with no gene match: 6. The CDR3 has 14 amino acids. The germline V gene encodes CDR1 GTSNPN and CDR2 SVGIG (reference sequence). CDR3 sequence: CAWSGRQGPQPQHF. The CDR3 region has the DNA TGTGCCTGGAGTGGCCGACAGGGTCCTCAGCCCCAGCATTTT.

This chain joins TRBV12-3 or TRBV12-4 and TRBJ1-2, with 7 bases matching TRBD1. The CDR3 consists of 12 residues. Trimming removed 5 bases from V and 4 bases from J; junction bases left unmatched: 1. The CDR3 loop is CASSQGGYGYTF. Written as DNA, the CDR3 is TGTGCCAGCAGTCAGGGGGGCTATGGCTACACCTTC.

The chain employs TRBV19 and TRBJ1-6, with TRBD1 matching over 7 bases. Germline V gene data show CDR1 as LNHDA and CDR2 as SQIVND (reference sequence). The CDR3 runs 14 residues. V lost 6 bases to trimming and J lost 6 bases; unmatched junction nucleotides: 5. CDR3 DNA sequence: TGTGCCAGTAGCTCGACAGGGTCTAATTCACCCCTCCACTTT. Residues: CASSSTGSNSPLHF.

The chain employs TRBV7-2 and TRBJ2-3, with 10 bases identical to TRBD1. The V segment lost 1 base and the J segment 9 bases; nucleotides outside the gene matches: 4. The CDR3 consists of 14 residues. CDR1 is SGHTA and CDR2 is FQGNSA in the germline V gene. CDR3 loop: CASSLDWGQGTQYF. The CDR3 bases are TGTGCCAGCAGCTTAGATTGGGGACAGGGGACGCAGTATTTT.

This chain connects TRBV5-1 to TRBJ2-1; TRBD2 matches at 13 bases. The CDR3 loop spans 14 amino acids. In germline, CDR1 is SGHRS, CDR2 YFSETQ. V lost 7 bases to trimming and J lost 4 bases; unmatched junction nucleotides: 2. In DNA form, the CDR3 reads TGCGCCAGCCGACTAGCGGGGGGATACAATGAGCAGTTCTTC. It yields the protein CASRLAGGYNEQFF. Drawing the rest from reference TRBV5-1 and TRBJ2-1, the complete variable domain is KAGVTQTPRYLIKTRGQQVTLSCSPISGHRSVSWYQQTPGQGLQFLFEYFSETQRNKGNFPGRFSGRQFSNSRSEMNVSTLELGDSALYLCASRLAGGYNEQFFGPGTRLTVL.

This chain links TRBV3-1 (or the pseudogene TRBV3-2) with TRBJ2-7; D is perhaps TRBD2 (6 bases). Germline values: CDR1 LGHDT, CDR2 YNNKEL (reference sequence). Trimming took 4 bases from V and 3 from J, leaving 13 bases between them. The CDR3 runs to 14 residues. Here the CDR3 DNA reads TGTGCCAGCAGCCCCCGGGACTTTGACTACGAGCAGTACTTC. It is translated as CASSPRDFDYEQYF.

The rearrangement joins TRBV15 to TRBJ2-7; tentative D call: TRBD2 (7 bases). Trimming left V 0 bases short and J 0 bases short, with 9 bases between. This CDR3 has 15 residues. Germline CDR1 reads LNHNV; CDR2 reads YYDKDF (reference sequence). The CDR3 bases are TGTGCCACCAGCAGAGAGCGGGGGCACTCCTACGAGCAGTACTTC. Protein sequence: CATSRERGHSYEQYF.

This clone was observed a single time. V gene TRBV18 combines with J gene TRBJ1-2; 9 bases align to TRBD1. This CDR3 spans 15 amino acids. Germline CDR1 KGHSH, CDR2 LQKENI. The J segment lost 3 bases and the V segment lost 4 bases, leaving 6 bases of the junction unmatched. CDR3 loop: CASSLEQGADYGYTF. The CDR3 nucleotides read TGTGCCAGCTCACTCGAACAGGGGGCGGACTATGGCTACACCTTC.

This clone turned up a few times. The chain joins TRBV9 to TRBJ2-7; possible D gene TRBD2, 5 bases. Germline V CDR1 and CDR2: SGDLS, YYNGEE. There are 15 residues in the CDR3. The V end was cut by 4 bases, the J end by 2 bases, with 16 bases between. The CDR3 sequence: CASSTNPGSPYEQYF. CDR3 coding DNA: TGTGCCAGCAGCACCAACCCGGGGTCCCCCTACGAGCAGTACTTC.

CDR3 nucleotides: TGTGCCAGCAGGCTGCGATCAAAAGAGACCCAGTACTTC. It translates to CASRLRSKETQYF. The chain recombines TRBV27 with TRBJ2-5; the D is unclear. V dropped 6 bases and J dropped 3 bases, with 11 bases sitting between them. Germline V gene sequence: CDR1 MNHEY, CDR2 SMNVEV (reference sequence). This CDR3 contains 13 residues.

This chain uses TRBV7-2 with TRBJ1-5; D is undetermined. V gave up 5 bases and J gave up 6 bases, with 14 bases separating them. CDR1 SGHTA and CDR2 FQGNSA come from the germline V gene. The CDR3 is 14 residues long. CDR3 nucleotide sequence: TGTGCCAGCAGCGTCGCGGGTGTCAGTCAGCCCCAGCATTTT. It specifies CASSVAGVSQPQHF.

The chain employs TRBV30 and TRBJ1-1; TRBD1 agrees at 8 bases. Germline values: CDR1 GTSNPN, CDR2 SVGIG (reference sequence). Trimming at V came to 2 bases and at J to 6 bases, leaving 2 bases not matched to a gene. CDR3 size: 12 residues. DNA for the CDR3: TGTGCCTGGAGTCGACAGGGGTCTGAAGCTTTCTTT. This encodes CAWSRQGSEAFF.

The chain links TRBV30 to TRBJ1-4; D might be TRBD1 (5 bases). CDR1 and CDR2 from the germline V gene are GTSNPN and SVGIG (reference sequence). Trimming took off 3 bases at V and 4 bases at J, with 9 bases between the two ends. The CDR3 totals 13 residues. The CDR3 coding sequence is TGTGCCTGGAGCCGGGGGTTTAATGAAAAACTGTTTTTT. It codes for CAWSRGFNEKLFF.

This clone was seen just once. The rearrangement joins TRBV7-2 to TRBJ2-3; 9 bases fit TRBD2. The CDR3 runs 16 residues. Losses at the gene ends were 5 bases for V and 4 bases for J; bases not matched to a gene: 10. Germline CDR1 reads SGHTA; CDR2 reads FQGNSA. The CDR3 nucleotides read TGTGCCAGCAGCCCGCCCCGCGGGGGGGCCGCAGATACGCAGTATTTT. Translating it yields CASSPPRGGAADTQYF. The variable domain in full, with the rest retrieved from reference TRBV7-2 and TRBJ2-3, is GAGVSQSPSNKVTEKGKDVELRCDPISGHTALYWYRQSLGQGLEFLIYFQGNSAPDKSGLPSDRFSAERTGGSVSTLTIQRTQQEDSAVYLCASSPPRGGAADTQYFGPGTRLTVL.

The J gene is TRBJ1-5, the V gene TRBV19; a possible D gene is TRBD1 (6 bases). Trimming shortened V by 5 bases and J by 5 bases, and 10 bases separated the two germline ends. The CDR3 is 13 amino acids. The germline CDR1 and CDR2 sequences are LNHDA and SQIVND (reference sequence). Here the CDR3 DNA reads TGTGCCAGTAGTCTCCGACAGGATCAGCCCCAGCATTTT. Translating gives CASSLRQDQPQHF. Full variable domain (rest looked up from reference TRBV19 and TRBJ1-5): DGGITQSPKYLFRKEGQNVTLSCEQNLNHDAMYWYRQDPGQGLRLIYYSQIVNDFQKGDIAEGYSVSREKKESFPLTVTSAQKNPTAFYLCASSLRQDQPQHFGDGTRLSIL.

J is TRBJ2-2 and V is TRBV6-5; D is unclear. V lost 0 bases, J lost 6 bases, and 8 bases lay in between. Germline assignment: CDR1 MNHEY and CDR2 SVGAGI. The CDR3 sequence is 14 residues long. The DNA of the CDR3 is TGTGCCAGCAGTTACTCTCGAGGAGCCGGGGAGCTGTTTTTT. It encodes CASSYSRGAGELFF.

The chain is built from TRBV3-1 (or the pseudogene TRBV3-2) and TRBJ2-7, with 7 bases lining up with TRBD2. J was trimmed by 2 bases and V by 8 bases; bases with no gene match: 9. The length of the CDR3 is 14 residues. In germline, CDR1 is LGHDT, CDR2 YNNKEL (reference sequence). The CDR3 bases are TGTGCCAGCGGGGACTATGGGGTCACCTACGAGCAGTACTTC. As protein: CASGDYGVTYEQYF.

CDR3: CASSLAPLAGGYEQYF. The CDR3 bases are TGTGCCAGCAGCTTAGCGCCGCTAGCAGGGGGATACGAGCAGTACTTC. The rearrangement links TRBV7-2 to TRBJ2-7; 7 bases line up with TRBD1. CDR3 size: 16 residues. V lost 0 bases, J lost 4 bases, and 9 bases stayed unmatched. Germline V gene lookup returns CDR1 SGHTA and CDR2 FQGNSA.

The V call is TRBV5-1, the J call TRBJ2-3; 8 nucleotides line up with TRBD1. The trim removed 1 base at V and 6 bases at J, leaving 4 bases unmatched. This CDR3 contains 14 residues. Per germline, CDR1 SGHRS and CDR2 YFSETQ. The CDR3, as DNA: TGCGCCAGCAGCTTGCAGGGGGCGCGGGATACGCAGTATTTT. Protein: CASSLQGARDTQYF. Looking up the rest from reference TRBV5-1 and TRBJ2-3 gives the full variable domain: KAGVTQTPRYLIKTRGQQVTLSCSPISGHRSVSWYQQTPGQGLQFLFEYFSETQRNKGNFPGRFSGRQFSNSRSEMNVSTLELGDSALYLCASSLQGARDTQYFGPGTRLTVL.

The rearrangement uses TRBV5-6 and TRBJ2-1; D not resolved. V lost 1 base to trimming and J lost 12 bases, with 14 bases between them. This CDR3 contains 13 residues. Per the germline V gene, CDR1 is SGHDT and CDR2 is YYEEEE. The CDR3 sequence: CASSLWPSPWQFF. In DNA form, the CDR3 reads TGTGCCAGCAGCTTGTGGCCCTCACCGTGGCAGTTCTTC.

The J gene is TRBJ1-1, the V gene TRBV2; unclear D gene. This CDR3 contains 13 residues. The ends were cut back, 6 bases at V and 2 bases at J, with 10 bases in the middle. Germline CDR1 and CDR2: SNHLY and FYNNEI. The CDR3 protein is CASRGDGNTEAFF. CDR3 DNA: TGTGCCAGCAGAGGAGACGGAAACACTGAAGCTTTCTTT. Filled out from reference TRBV2 and TRBJ1-1, the complete variable domain reads EPEVTQTPSHQVTQMGQEVILRCVPISNHLYFYWYRQILGQKVEFLVSFYNNEISEKSEIFDDQFSVERPDGSNFTLKIRSTKLEDSAMYFCASRGDGNTEAFFGQGTRLTVV.

The rearrangement joins TRBV5-6 to TRBJ2-5; 7 bases line up with TRBD1. J lost 2 bases, V lost 0 bases, and 4 bases had no gene match. The CDR3 length is 15 residues. Per the germline V gene, CDR1 is SGHDT and CDR2 is YYEEEE. The CDR3 here is CASSLASDRQETQYF. The CDR3 DNA sequence: TGTGCCAGCAGCTTGGCCTCGGACAGGCAAGAGACCCAGTACTTC.

This clone was detected once. The CDR3 region is CASSGTTNEKLFF. CDR3 coding DNA: TGTGCCAGCAGCGGGACAACTAATGAAAAACTGTTTTTT. V and J are TRBV6-5 and TRBJ1-4; D not resolved. V gave up 6 bases and J gave up 0 bases, with 5 bases separating them. The CDR3 extends over 13 amino acids. CDR1 and CDR2 from the germline V gene are MNHEY and SVGAGI.